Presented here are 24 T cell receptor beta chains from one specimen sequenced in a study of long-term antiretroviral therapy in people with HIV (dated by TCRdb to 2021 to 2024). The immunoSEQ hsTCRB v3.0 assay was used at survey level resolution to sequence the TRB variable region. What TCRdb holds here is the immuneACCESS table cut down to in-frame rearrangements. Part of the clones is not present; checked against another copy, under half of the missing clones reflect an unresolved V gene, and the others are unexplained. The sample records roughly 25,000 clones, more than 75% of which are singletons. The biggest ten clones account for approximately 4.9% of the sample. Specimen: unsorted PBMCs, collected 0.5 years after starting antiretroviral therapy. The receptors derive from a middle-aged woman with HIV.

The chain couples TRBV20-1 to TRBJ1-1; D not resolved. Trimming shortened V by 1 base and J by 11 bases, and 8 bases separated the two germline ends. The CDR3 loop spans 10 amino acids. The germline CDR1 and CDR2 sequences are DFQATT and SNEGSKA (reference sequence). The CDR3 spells CSARGAEAFF. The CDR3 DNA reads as TGCAGTGCTAGAGGGGCGGAGGCTTTCTTT.

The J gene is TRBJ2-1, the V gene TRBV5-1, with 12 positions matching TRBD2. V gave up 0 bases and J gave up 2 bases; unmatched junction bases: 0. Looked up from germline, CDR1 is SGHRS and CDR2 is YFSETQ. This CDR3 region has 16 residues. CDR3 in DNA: TGCGCCAGCAGCTTGGGGACTAGCGGGACCTACAATGAGCAGTTCTTC. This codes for CASSLGTSGTYNEQFF.

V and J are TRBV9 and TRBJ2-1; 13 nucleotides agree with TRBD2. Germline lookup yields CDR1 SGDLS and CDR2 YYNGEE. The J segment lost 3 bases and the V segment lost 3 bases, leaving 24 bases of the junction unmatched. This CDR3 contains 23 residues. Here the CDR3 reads CASSETDPSGLAGRDYRYNEQFF. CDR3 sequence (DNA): TGTGCCAGCAGCGAGACGGACCCTTCGGGACTAGCGGGGCGAGATTACCGCTACAATGAGCAGTTCTTC.

This CDR3 reads CASSFRGAGPNEQFF. DNA for the CDR3: TGTGCCAGCAGTTTTCGCGGGGCGGGCCCCAATGAGCAGTTCTTC. This rearrangement joins TRBV27 to TRBJ2-1; possible D gene TRBD2, 6 bases. The CDR3 consists of 15 residues. Germline V gives CDR1 MNHEY, CDR2 SMNVEV (reference sequence). Between the trimmed V and J ends, which lost 3 bases and 6 bases, there was a span of 15 bases.

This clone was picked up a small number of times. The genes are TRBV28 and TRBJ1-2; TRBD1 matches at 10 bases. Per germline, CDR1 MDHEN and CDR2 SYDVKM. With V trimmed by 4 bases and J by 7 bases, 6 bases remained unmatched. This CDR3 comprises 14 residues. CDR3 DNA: TGTGCCAGCAGTTCCGGGACAGGGGTAGTTGGCTACACCTTC. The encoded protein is CASSSGTGVVGYTF.

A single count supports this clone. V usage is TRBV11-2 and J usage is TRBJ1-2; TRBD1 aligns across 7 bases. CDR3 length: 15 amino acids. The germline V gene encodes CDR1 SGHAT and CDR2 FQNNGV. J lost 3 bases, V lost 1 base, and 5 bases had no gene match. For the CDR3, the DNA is TGTGCCAGCAGCTTAGGGGACAGCGGGCACTATGGCTACACCTTC. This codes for CASSLGDSGHYGYTF. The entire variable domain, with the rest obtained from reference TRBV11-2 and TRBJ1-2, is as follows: EAGVAQSPRYKIIEKRQSVAFWCNPISGHATLYWYQQILGQGPKLLIQFQNNGVVDDSQLPKDRFSAERLKGVDSTLKIQPAKLEDSAVYLCASSLGDSGHYGYTFGSGTRLTVV.

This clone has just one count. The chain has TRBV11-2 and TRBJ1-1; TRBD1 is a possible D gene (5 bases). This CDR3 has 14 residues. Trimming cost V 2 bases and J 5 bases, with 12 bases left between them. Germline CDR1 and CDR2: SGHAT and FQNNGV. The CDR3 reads CASSLKGFGTEAFF. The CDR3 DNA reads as TGTGCCAGCAGCTTAAAGGGGTTCGGGACTGAAGCTTTCTTT.

CDR3 DNA: TGTGCCAGCAGTTTATTGGGTCAGCGTTGGGGGTCGTCTGGAAACACCATATATTTT. Translation gives CASSLLGQRWGSSGNTIYF. The rearrangement uses TRBV28 and TRBJ1-3; possibly TRBD1 for D (5 bases). V was pared by 1 base and J by 1 base, with 20 bases between. Germline CDR1 MDHEN, CDR2 SYDVKM. The CDR3 is 19 amino acids. The entire variable domain, with the rest obtained from reference TRBV28 and TRBJ1-3, is as follows: DVKVTQSSRYLVKRTGEKVFLECVQDMDHENMFWYRQDPGLGLRLIYFSYDVKMKEKGDIPEGYSVSREKKERFSLILESASTNQTSMYLCASSLLGQRWGSSGNTIYFGEGSWLTVV.

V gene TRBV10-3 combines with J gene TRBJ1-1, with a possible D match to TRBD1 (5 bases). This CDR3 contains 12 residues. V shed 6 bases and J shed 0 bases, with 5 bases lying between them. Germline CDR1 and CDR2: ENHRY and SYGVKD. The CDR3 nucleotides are TGTGCCATCAGGGGGGTGAACACTGAAGCTTTCTTT. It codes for CAIRGVNTEAFF.

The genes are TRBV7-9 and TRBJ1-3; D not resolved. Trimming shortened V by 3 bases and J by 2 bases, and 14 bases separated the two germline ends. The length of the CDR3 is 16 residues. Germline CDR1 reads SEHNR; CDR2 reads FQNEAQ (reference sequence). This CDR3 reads CASSFSTGLAGNTIYF. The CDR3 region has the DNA TGTGCCAGCAGCTTCTCAACCGGGTTAGCTGGAAACACCATATATTTT.

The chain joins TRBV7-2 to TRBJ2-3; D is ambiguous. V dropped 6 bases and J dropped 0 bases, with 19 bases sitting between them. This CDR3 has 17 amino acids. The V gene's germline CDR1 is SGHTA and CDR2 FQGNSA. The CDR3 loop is CASRRGRSKTSTDTQYF. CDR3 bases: TGTGCCAGCAGACGTGGACGGAGCAAAACTAGCACAGATACGCAGTATTTT.

CDR3 DNA sequence: TGTGCCAGTAGTAGGGCTCGGGCACTCTCTGGAAACACCATATATTTT. Translated, it gives CASSRARALSGNTIYF. This sequence joins TRBV19 and TRBJ1-3; D uncertain. Germline V gene lookup returns CDR1 LNHDA and CDR2 SQIVND (reference sequence). This CDR3 comprises 16 residues. V lost 4 bases, J lost 0 bases, and 13 bases lay in between.

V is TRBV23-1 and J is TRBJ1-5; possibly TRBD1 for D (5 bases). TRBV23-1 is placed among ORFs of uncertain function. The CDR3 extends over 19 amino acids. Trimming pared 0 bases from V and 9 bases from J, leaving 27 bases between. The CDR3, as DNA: TGCGCCAGCAGTCAATCCCCGGGGGGACCGGCTCGAGAGGCAACGCCCCAGCATTTT. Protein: CASSQSPGGPAREATPQHF.

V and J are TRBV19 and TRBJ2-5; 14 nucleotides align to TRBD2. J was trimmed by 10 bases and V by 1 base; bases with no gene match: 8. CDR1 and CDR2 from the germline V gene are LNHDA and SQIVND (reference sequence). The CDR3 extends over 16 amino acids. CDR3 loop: CASSIAKGLAGADQYF. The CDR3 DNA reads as TGTGCCAGTAGTATAGCAAAGGGACTAGCGGGGGCCGACCAGTACTTC.

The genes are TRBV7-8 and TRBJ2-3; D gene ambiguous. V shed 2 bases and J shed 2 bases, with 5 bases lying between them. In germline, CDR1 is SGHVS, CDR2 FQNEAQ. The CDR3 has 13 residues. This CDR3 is CASSLTHTDTQYF. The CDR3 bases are TGTGCCAGCAGCTTAACACACACAGATACGCAGTATTTT.

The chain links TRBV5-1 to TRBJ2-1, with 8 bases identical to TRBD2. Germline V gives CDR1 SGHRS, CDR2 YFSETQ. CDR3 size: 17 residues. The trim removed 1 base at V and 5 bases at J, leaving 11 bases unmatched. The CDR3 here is CASSLRPSGGPDNEQFF. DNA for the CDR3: TGCGCCAGCAGCTTGAGGCCGAGCGGGGGCCCTGACAATGAGCAGTTCTTC.

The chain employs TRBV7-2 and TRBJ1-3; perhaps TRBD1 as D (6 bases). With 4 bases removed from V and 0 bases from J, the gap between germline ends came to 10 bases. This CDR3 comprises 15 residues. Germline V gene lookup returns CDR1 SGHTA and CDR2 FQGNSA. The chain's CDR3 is CASSSDRNSGNTIYF. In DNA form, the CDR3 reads TGTGCCAGCAGCTCTGACAGGAACTCTGGAAACACCATATATTTT.

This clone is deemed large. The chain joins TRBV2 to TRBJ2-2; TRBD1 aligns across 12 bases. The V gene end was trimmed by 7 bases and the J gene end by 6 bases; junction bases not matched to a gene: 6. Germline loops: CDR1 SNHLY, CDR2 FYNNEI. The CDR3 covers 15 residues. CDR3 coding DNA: TGTGCCAGCACCGGGGACAGGGGGCCCGCCGGGGAGCTGTTTTTT. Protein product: CASTGDRGPAGELFF.

CDR3 coding DNA: TGTGCCAGCAGAAGAACGGGACAGGGATTCGATGAGCAGTTCTTC. Protein product: CASRRTGQGFDEQFF. J is TRBJ2-1 and V is TRBV4-2, with 9 bases that match TRBD1. Germline V gene sequence: CDR1 LGHNA, CDR2 YNFKEQ. This CDR3 has 15 residues. Losses at the gene ends were 6 bases for V and 8 bases for J; bases not matched to a gene: 11.

The CDR3 DNA follows: TGTGCCAGCAGCCAAGTTCCGGCCAGGGGAAAAGAGACCCAGTACTTC. Translation gives CASSQVPARGKETQYF. The V call is TRBV4-2, the J call TRBJ2-5; D is possibly TRBD1 (6 bases). The V and J ends lost 1 base and 3 bases respectively, with 15 bases between them. Germline-derived CDR1 and CDR2 are LGHNA and YNFKEQ. The CDR3 consists of 16 residues.

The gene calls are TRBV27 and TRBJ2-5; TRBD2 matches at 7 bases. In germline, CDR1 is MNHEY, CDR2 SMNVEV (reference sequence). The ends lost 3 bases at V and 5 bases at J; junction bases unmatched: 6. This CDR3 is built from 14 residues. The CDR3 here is CASSFGTSAETQYF. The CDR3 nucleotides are TGTGCCAGCAGTTTCGGAACTAGCGCGGAGACCCAGTACTTC.

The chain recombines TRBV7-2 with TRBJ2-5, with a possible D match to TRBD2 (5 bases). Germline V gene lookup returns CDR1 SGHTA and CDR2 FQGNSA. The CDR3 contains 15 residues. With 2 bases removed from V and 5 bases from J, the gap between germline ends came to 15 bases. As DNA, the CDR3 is TGTGCCAGCAGCTTAATCCGGACTCCAGCCGAGACCCAGTACTTC. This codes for CASSLIRTPAETQYF.

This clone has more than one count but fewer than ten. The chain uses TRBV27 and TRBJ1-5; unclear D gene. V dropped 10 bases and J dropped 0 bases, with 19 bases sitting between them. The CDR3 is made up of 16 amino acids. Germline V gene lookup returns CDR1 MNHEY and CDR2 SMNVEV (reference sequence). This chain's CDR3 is CATHRHTADSNQPQHF. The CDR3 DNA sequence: TGTGCCACCCATCGACACACGGCCGATAGCAATCAGCCCCAGCATTTT.

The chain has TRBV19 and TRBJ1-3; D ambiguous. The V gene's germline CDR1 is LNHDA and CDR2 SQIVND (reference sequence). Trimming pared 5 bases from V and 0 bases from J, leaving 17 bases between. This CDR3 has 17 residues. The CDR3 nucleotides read TGTGCCAGTAGTGACCCCCGGGCCCGAATCTCTGGAAACACCATATATTTT. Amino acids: CASSDPRARISGNTIYF.